These 11 T cell receptor beta chains originate from one sample sequenced in a study of CD8 T cells in ankylosing spondylitis. In TCRdb, the 5' RACE reads were re-called with MiXCR into one record per CDR3 protein. Of a few hundred thousand distinct CDR3 sequences in the sample, 20% to 25% are singletons; the top ten hold about an eighth. Sequenced sample: blood, either unsorted or a sorted T cell fraction (not recorded which). These receptors were obtained from a male donor with ankylosing spondylitis or in good health (not recorded which).

This clonotype was detected only a few times. The chain employs TRBV15 and TRBJ2-3; 10 bases are a match to TRBD1. The CDR3 is 14 residues long. Per the germline V gene, CDR1 is LNHNV and CDR2 is YYDKDF (reference sequence). V was pared by 5 bases and J by 6 bases, with 5 bases of the junction left unmatched. The CDR3: CATSRDRGSDTQYF. CDR3 bases: TGTGCCACCAGCCGGGACAGGGGATCCGATACGCAGTATTTT.

This rearrangement joins TRBV20-1 to TRBJ2-3; 12 bases align to TRBD2. V was clipped by 4 bases and J by 2 bases; unmatched bases: 4. The CDR3 loop spans 15 amino acids. The germline V gene encodes CDR1 DFQATT and CDR2 SNEGSKA (reference sequence). The CDR3 DNA is TGCAGTGCTATTAGACTAGCGGGGGACACAGATACGCAGTATTTT. This translates into CSAIRLAGDTDTQYF.

The chain couples TRBV12-3 or TRBV12-4 to TRBJ2-7, with TRBD2 matching 8 bases. With V trimmed by 6 bases and J by 7 bases, 11 bases remained unmatched. The CDR3 loop spans 14 amino acids. This CDR3 is CASSPGGGSWEQYF. DNA of the CDR3: TGTGCCAGCAGCCCGGGAGGGGGGTCTTGGGAGCAGTACTTC.

V gene TRBV5-6 combines with J gene TRBJ1-2; the D gene is possibly TRBD1 (6 bases). The V gene lost 4 bases and the J gene lost 1 base, with 14 bases spanning the gap. In germline, CDR1 is SGHDT, CDR2 YYEEEE. This CDR3 spans 15 amino acids. The chain's CDR3 is CASSPRTASNYGYTF. The CDR3 nucleotides read TGTGCCAGCAGCCCCCGGACAGCGAGTAACTATGGCTACACCTTC. Filled out from reference TRBV5-6 and TRBJ1-2, the complete variable domain reads DAGVTQSPTHLIKTRGQQVTLRCSPKSGHDTVSWYQQALGQGPQFIFQYYEEEERQRGNFPDRFSGHQFPNYSSELNVNALLLGDSALYLCASSPRTASNYGYTFGSGTRLTVV.

This clonotype was observed a single time. The chain links TRBV4-1 to TRBJ2-5; D call uncertain. The V gene lost 4 bases and the J gene lost 5 bases, with 14 bases spanning the gap. CDR3 length: 14 residues. The V gene's germline CDR1 is MGHRA and CDR2 YSYEKL. For the CDR3, the DNA is TGCGCCAGCAGCCGACGGTCGGCGGATGAGACCCAGTACTTC. Amino acids: CASSRRSADETQYF.

This clonotype was detected ten times or more. The rearrangement uses TRBV9 and TRBJ2-3; 7 bases are shared with TRBD2. The CDR3 runs to 14 residues. CDR1 is SGDLS, CDR2 YYNGEE, per germline. Losses at the gene ends were 6 bases for V and 1 base for J; bases not matched to a gene: 5. The CDR3 is CASTLGGGTDTQYF. For the CDR3, the DNA is TGTGCCAGCACCCTGGGGGGGGGCACAGATACGCAGTATTTT.

This chain connects TRBV11-2 to TRBJ2-2; the match to TRBD2 covers 9 bases. This CDR3 has 15 residues. V shed 5 bases and J 3 bases; nucleotides not matched to a gene: 4. The germline V gene encodes CDR1 SGHAT and CDR2 FQNNGV. CDR3 in amino acids: CASSALAGYTGELFF. The CDR3 DNA reads TGTGCCAGCAGCGCCCTAGCGGGATACACCGGGGAGCTGTTTTTT.

The V gene is TRBV6-2 or TRBV6-3, the J gene TRBJ2-7; 9 positions agree with TRBD1. With V trimmed by 2 bases and J by 4 bases, 27 bases remained unmatched. Germline CDR1 is MNHEY and CDR2 is SVGEGT. The CDR3 spans 22 residues. The CDR3 DNA reads as TGTGCCAGCAGTTACATTCAGCCCAGTCCGCCTCCATGGTGGACAGGGGAGTACGAGCAGTACTTC. Translated, it gives CASSYIQPSPPPWWTGEYEQYF.

The rearrangement uses TRBV4-1 and TRBJ2-7; D call uncertain. The CDR3 consists of 17 residues. V lost 0 bases, J lost 0 bases, and 15 bases lay in between. Germline CDR1 MGHRA, CDR2 YSYEKL. Here the CDR3 DNA reads TGCGCCAGCAGCCAAGAAAAACGGGTCACCTTCTCCTACGAGCAGTACTTC. Protein product: CASSQEKRVTFSYEQYF.

J is TRBJ2-1 and V is TRBV12-5; D call uncertain. The CDR3 is 14 residues long. Trimming left V 6 bases short and J 5 bases short, with 14 bases between. Germline CDR1 is LGHNT and CDR2 is FRNRAP. The CDR3 bases are TGTGCTAGTGGAACCGGTCGGGCAAACAATGAGCAGTTCTTC. It yields the protein CASGTGRANNEQFF.

This clonotype appeared many times. The J gene is TRBJ1-2, the V gene TRBV20-1, with D hard to call. CDR1 and CDR2 from the germline V gene are DFQATT and SNEGSKA (reference sequence). The CDR3 is 16 residues long. V lost 0 bases to trimming and J lost 8 bases, with 22 bases between them. The CDR3 DNA sequence: TGCAGTGCTAGAGATTTCCAGGCCACTACTCCAAGGGGCTACACCTTC. Protein product: CSARDFQATTPRGYTF.